This record covers a single T cell receptor (beta chain). Its antigen is still unknown. The sample is drawn from a study of OX40 agonist ivuxolimab in advanced cancers. About the research overall: People in dose escalation had one of these cancers: hepatocellular carcinoma, melanoma, renal cell or head and neck cancer. Study-level results: At 0.1 to 3.0 mg/kg and by week 6, CD4+ and CD8+ T cells in the blood had expanded clonally.

Blood draws occurred at baseline, cycle 4 day 1, and cycle 7 day 1. Assay used: immunoSEQ multiplex PCR; TCRdb lists only in-frame clones, some missing. The sample holds about 21,000 clones, roughly 82% seen once. In germline, CDR1 is MNHEY, CDR2 SVGAGI. V lost 5 bases and J lost 4, with 14 bases in between. The CDR3 length is 15 residues. The TCR comes from an adult with an advanced solid tumor such as melanoma, head and neck, liver or kidney cancer. V usage is TRBV6-5 and J usage is TRBJ1-4; possibly TRBD1 for D (5 bases). The sample consisted of CD4+ or CD8+ T cells sorted from blood, taken in a trial of the OX40 agonist ivuxolimab. CDR3 nucleotide sequence: TGTGCCAGCAGTCCCCGGACAAGCGTTAATGAAAAACTGTTTTTT. Translating it yields CASSPRTSVNEKLFF.